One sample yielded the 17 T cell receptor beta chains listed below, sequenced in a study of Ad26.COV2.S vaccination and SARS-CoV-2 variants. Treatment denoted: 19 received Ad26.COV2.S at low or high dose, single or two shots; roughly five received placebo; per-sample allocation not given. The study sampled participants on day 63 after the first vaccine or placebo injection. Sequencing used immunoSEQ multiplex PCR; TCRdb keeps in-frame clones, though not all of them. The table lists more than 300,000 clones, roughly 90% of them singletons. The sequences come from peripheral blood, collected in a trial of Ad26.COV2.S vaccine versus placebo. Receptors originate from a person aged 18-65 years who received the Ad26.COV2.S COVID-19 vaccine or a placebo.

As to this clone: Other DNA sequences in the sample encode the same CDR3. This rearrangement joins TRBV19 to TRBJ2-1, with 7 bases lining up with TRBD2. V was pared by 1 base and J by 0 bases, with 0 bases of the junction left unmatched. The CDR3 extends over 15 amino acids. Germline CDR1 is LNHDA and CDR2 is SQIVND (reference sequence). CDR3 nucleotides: TGTGCCAGTAGTATAGGGGGGGGCTCCTACAATGAGCAGTTCTTC. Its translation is CASSIGGGSYNEQFF.

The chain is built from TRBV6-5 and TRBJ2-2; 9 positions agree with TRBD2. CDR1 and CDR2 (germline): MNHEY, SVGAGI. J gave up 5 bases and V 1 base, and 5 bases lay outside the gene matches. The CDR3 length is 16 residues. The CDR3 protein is CASSYLGLALTGELFF. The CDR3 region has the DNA TGTGCCAGCAGTTACTTGGGACTAGCTCTGACCGGGGAGCTGTTTTTT.

The CDR3 reads CASSPAFGLAGGLYEQYF. The DNA for the CDR3 is TGTGCCAGCAGCCCAGCATTTGGACTAGCGGGAGGGCTCTACGAGCAGTACTTC. The rearrangement links TRBV14 to TRBJ2-7, with 15 bases lining up with TRBD2. Germline CDR1 reads SGHDN; CDR2 reads FVKESK. The CDR3 is 18 residues long. V gave up 4 bases and J gave up 3 bases; unmatched junction bases: 10.

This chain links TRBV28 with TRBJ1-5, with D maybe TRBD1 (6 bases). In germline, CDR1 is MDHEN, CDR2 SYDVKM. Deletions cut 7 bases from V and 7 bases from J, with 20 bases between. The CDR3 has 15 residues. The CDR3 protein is CASIPLAGDGQPQHF. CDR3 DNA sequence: TGTGCCAGCATTCCATTAGCAGGGGATGGACAGCCCCAGCATTTT. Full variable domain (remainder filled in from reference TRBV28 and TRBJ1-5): DVKVTQSSRYLVKRTGEKVFLECVQDMDHENMFWYRQDPGLGLRLIYFSYDVKMKEKGDIPEGYSVSREKKERFSLILESASTNQTSMYLCASIPLAGDGQPQHFGDGTRLSIL.

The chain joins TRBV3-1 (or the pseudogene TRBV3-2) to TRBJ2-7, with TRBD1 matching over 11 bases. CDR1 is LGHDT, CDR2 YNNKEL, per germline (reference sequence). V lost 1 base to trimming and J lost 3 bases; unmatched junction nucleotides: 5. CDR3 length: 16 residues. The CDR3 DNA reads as TGTGCCAGCAGCCAAGCAGCCGGGACAGGGGGCTACGAGCAGTACTTC. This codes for CASSQAAGTGGYEQYF.

CDR3 nucleotide sequence: TGTGCCAGCAGCCAACAGGGGCGGAACACTGAAGCTTTCTTT. It specifies CASSQQGRNTEAFF. The rearrangement uses TRBV7-2 and TRBJ1-1; TRBD1 aligns across 7 bases. Germline V gene data show CDR1 as SGHTA and CDR2 as FQGNSA. There are 14 residues in the CDR3. V shed 5 bases and J 1 base; nucleotides not matched to a gene: 4.

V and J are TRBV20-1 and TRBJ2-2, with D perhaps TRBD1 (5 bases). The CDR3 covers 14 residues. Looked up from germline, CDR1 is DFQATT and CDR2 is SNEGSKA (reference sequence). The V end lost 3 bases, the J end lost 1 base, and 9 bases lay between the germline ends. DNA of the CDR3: TGCAGTGCTAGTGGGCAGGGGAACACCGGGGAGCTGTTTTTT. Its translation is CSASGQGNTGELFF.

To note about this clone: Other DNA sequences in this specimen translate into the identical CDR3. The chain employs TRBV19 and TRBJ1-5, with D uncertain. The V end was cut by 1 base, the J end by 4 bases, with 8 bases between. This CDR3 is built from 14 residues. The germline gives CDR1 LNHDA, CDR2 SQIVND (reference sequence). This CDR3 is CASSIGGDNQPQHF. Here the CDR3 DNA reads TGTGCCAGTAGTATAGGTGGTGATAATCAGCCCCAGCATTTT.

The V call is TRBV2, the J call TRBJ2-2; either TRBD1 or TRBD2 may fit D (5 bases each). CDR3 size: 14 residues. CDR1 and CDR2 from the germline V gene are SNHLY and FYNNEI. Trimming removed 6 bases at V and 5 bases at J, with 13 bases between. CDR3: CASSRDGETGELFF. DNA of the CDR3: TGTGCCAGCAGCAGGGACGGAGAAACCGGGGAGCTGTTTTTT.

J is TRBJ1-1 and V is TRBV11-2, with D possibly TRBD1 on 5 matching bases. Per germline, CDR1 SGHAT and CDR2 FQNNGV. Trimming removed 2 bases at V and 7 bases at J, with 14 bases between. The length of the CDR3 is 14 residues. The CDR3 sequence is CASSLFPGGIEAFF. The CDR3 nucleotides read TGTGCCAGCAGCTTATTTCCGGGGGGTATTGAAGCTTTCTTT.

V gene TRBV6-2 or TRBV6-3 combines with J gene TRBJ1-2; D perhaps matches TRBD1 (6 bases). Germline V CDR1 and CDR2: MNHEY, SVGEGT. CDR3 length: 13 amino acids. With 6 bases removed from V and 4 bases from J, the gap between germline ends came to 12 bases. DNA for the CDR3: TGTGCCAGCAGCCGGACAGCACTCTATGGCTACACCTTC. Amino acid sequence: CASSRTALYGYTF.

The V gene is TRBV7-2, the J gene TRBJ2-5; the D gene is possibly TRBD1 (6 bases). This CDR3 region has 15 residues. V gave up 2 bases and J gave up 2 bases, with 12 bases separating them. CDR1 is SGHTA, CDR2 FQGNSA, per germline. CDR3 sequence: CASSLNAGTQETQYF. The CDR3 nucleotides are TGTGCCAGCAGCTTAAACGCCGGGACACAAGAGACCCAGTACTTC.

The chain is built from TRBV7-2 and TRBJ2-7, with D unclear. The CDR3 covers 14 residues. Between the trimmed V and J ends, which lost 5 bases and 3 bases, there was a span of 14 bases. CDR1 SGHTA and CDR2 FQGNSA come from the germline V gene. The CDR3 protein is CASSPVRLGYEQYF. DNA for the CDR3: TGTGCCAGCAGCCCCGTGCGGCTAGGCTACGAGCAGTACTTC.

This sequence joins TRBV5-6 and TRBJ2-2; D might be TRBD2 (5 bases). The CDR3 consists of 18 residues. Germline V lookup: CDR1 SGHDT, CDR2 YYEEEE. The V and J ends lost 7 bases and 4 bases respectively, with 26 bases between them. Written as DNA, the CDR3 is TGTGCCAGCGGAGGTCCGGATAGTCGGGTGAGATCCACCGGGGAGCTGTTTTTT. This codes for CASGGPDSRVRSTGELFF.

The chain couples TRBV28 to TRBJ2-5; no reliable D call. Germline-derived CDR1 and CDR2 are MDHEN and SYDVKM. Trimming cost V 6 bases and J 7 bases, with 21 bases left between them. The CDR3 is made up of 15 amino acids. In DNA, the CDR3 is TGTGCCAGCAGACCCGGTGGGCTTCGGACGAGGACCCAGTACTTC. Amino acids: CASRPGGLRTRTQYF.

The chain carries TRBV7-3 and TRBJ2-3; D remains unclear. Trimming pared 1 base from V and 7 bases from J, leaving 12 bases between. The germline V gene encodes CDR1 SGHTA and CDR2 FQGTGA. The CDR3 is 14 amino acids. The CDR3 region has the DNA TGTGCCAGCAGCTTAAACCTAGAGTCGAATACGCAGTATTTT. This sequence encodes CASSLNLESNTQYF.

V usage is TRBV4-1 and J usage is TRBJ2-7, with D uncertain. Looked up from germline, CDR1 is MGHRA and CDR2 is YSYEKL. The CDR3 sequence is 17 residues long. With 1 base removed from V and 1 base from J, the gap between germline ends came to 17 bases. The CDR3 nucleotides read TGCGCCAGCAGCCAAGGGATGCTTAGTTTGGGGTCCTACGAGCAGTACTTC. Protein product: CASSQGMLSLGSYEQYF.